This TCR beta chain was found in a study of blood T cell repertoires in COVID-19. Background on the study: The study drew acute and convalescent COVID-19 samples from the United States, Italy and Spain. From T cells, B-cell-depleted T cells, or PBMCs came the material, which was cDNA or gDNA.

Germline V gene sequence: CDR1 SNHLY, CDR2 FYNNEI. Unmatched junction bases numbered 10, after V lost 8 bases and J lost 7 bases. This CDR3 has 13 amino acids. Recruited during active infection, patients (from Seattle) were subsequently followed longitudinally. Original data processing: From reference gene primer amplification, estimates of nucleated cell counts were derived. TCRdb keeps only in-frame clones here, not all; method: immunoSEQ multiplex PCR. V, J and clone size are taken as reported in that table, and D and trimming were inferred from the DNA itself. The sample lists some 200,000 clones, approximately 87% occurring once.

The TCR sequence derives from a woman aged 70 to 79 with COVID-19, enrolled during active disease. Sequencing was carried out using peripheral blood. V usage is TRBV2 and J usage is TRBJ2-7; 8 bases line up with TRBD1. The CDR3 coding sequence is TGTGCCAGCCGGTGGCAGGGGGCAGGAGAGCAGTACTTC. It codes for CASRWQGAGEQYF.